This T cell receptor (beta chain) originates from a study of CD8 T cells in Susac syndrome. Study-level background: Treatment status at blood draw for the Susac syndrome patients was therapy-naive, corticosteroids, or intravenous immunoglobulin alone.

Reverse transcription of 0.5 to 1 ug RNA used random hexamers. Multiplex immunoSEQ PCR targeted 54 Vbeta and 13 Jbeta TCR beta segments. TCRdb reprocessed the immunoSEQ multiplex PCR reads via MiXCR and lists one record per CDR3 protein. This sample yields some 170,000 distinct CDR3 sequences, of which just under 95% are seen a single time; around 0.094% belongs to the top ten. There are 13 residues in the CDR3. Germline V gives CDR1 SGHTA, CDR2 FQGNSA. V dropped 5 bases and J dropped 6 bases, with 14 bases sitting between them. Sequenced sample: CD4+ T cells from PBMCs. The clonotype comes from a human donor with Susac syndrome. The chain links TRBV7-2 to TRBJ2-7, with a weak D call TRBD1 (5 bases). This CDR3 reads CASSNSGFLEQYF. CDR3 nucleotide sequence: TGTGCCAGCAGCAACTCAGGGTTCCTCGAGCAGTACTTC.